This T cell receptor (beta chain) was identified in a study of cytotoxic CD8 clonotypes in ibrutinib-treated CLL. Libraries were prepared by immunoSEQ multiplex PCR; TCRdb keeps only in-frame clonotypes and omits some of them. The table shows some 140,000 clones, with approximately 80% occurring only once. CDR1 LGHNA and CDR2 YSLEER come from the germline V gene. The ends were cut back, 1 base at V and 5 bases at J, with 11 bases in the middle. The CDR3 extends over 15 amino acids. The sample was PBMCs, taken after 12 months of ibrutinib treatment. The rearrangement uses TRBV4-3 and TRBJ2-2; D unclear. This TCR was recovered from a human donor with chronic lymphocytic leukemia. CDR3 nucleotide sequence: TGCGCCAGCAGCCAAGCACACACCGTTACCGGGGAGCTGTTTTTT. Translation: CASSQAHTVTGELFF.